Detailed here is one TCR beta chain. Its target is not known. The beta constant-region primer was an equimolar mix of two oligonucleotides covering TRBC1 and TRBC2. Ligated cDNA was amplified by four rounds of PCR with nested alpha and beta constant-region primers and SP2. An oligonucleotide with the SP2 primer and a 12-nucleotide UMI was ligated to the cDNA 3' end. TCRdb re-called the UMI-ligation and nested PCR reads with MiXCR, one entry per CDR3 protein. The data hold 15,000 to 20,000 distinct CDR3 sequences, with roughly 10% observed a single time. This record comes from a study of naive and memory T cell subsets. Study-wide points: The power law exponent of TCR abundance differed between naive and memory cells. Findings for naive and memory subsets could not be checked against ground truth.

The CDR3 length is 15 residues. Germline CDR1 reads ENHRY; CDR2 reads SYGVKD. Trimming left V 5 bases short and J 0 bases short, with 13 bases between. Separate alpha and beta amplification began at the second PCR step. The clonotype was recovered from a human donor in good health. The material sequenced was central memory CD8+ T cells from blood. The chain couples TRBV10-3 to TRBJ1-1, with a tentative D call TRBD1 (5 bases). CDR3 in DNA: TGTGCCATCAGTCCGGGGCTCGATATGAACACTGAAGCTTTCTTT. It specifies CAISPGLDMNTEAFF.